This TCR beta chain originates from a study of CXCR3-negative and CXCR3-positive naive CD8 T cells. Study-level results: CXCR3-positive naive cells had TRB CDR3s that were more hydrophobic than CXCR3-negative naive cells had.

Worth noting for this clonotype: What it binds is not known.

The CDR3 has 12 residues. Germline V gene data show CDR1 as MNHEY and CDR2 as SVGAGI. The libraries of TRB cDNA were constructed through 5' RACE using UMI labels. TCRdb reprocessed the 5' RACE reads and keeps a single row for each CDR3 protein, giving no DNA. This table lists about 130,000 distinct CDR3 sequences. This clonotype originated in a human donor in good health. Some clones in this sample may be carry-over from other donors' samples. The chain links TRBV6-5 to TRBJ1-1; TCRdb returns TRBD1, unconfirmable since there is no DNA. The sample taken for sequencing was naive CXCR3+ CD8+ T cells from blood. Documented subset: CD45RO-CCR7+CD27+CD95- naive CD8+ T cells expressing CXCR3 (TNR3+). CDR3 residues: CASSPGTEGAFF.